The 12 T cell receptor beta chains below were found in one sample sequenced in a study of blood T cell repertoires in COVID-19. Produced via immunoSEQ multiplex PCR; TCRdb's table is partial and in-frame only. The sample comprises approximately 260,000 clones, 85% to 90% of which are singletons, and 2% to 2.5% rests with the top ten. Input material: peripheral blood. Receptor source: a woman aged 55-70 years with COVID-19, enrolled during active disease.

The V gene is TRBV7-3, the J gene TRBJ2-1, with TRBD1 matching 7 bases. The CDR3 runs to 12 residues. The trim removed 3 bases at V and 9 bases at J, leaving 2 bases unmatched. CDR1 SGHTA and CDR2 FQGTGA come from the germline V gene. The CDR3 DNA is TGTGCCAGCAGCTTTCGACAGGGTGAGCAGTTCTTC. Protein sequence: CASSFRQGEQFF.

The chain has TRBV7-9 and TRBJ1-6; D is perhaps TRBD1 (6 bases). The germline V gene has CDR1 SEHNR and CDR2 FQNEAQ (reference sequence). This CDR3 region has 12 residues. Trimming took 10 bases from V and 14 from J, leaving 18 bases between them. The CDR3 DNA is TGTGCCATTCGACAGGAACCTCTGGCCCTCCACTTT. This sequence encodes CAIRQEPLALHF.

This chain connects TRBV29-1 to TRBJ1-2, with 7 bases lining up with TRBD1. The V gene's germline CDR1 is SQVTM and CDR2 ANQGSEA. The CDR3 consists of 15 residues. Germline trimming cut 1 base from V and 1 base from J; bases unmatched to any gene: 6. The CDR3 DNA sequence: TGCAGCGTTGAAGTATGGGGACAGATTAACTATGGCTACACCTTC. Amino acids: CSVEVWGQINYGYTF.

This clone came up once. The genes are TRBV12-3 or TRBV12-4 and TRBJ1-2; D possibly corresponds to TRBD1 (5 bases). Deletions cut 7 bases from V and 2 bases from J, with 11 bases between. The CDR3 sequence is 13 residues long. CDR3 in amino acids: CASTQTENYGYTF. The CDR3 DNA follows: TGTGCCAGCACCCAGACAGAGAACTATGGCTACACCTTC.

As concerns this clone: The identical CDR3 is also encoded by other nucleotide sequences in the sample. The V and J genes are TRBV5-6 and TRBJ1-6; 7 bases are a match to TRBD1. J was trimmed by 7 bases and V by 0 bases; bases with no gene match: 1. The CDR3 has 14 amino acids. Germline V gene sequence: CDR1 SGHDT, CDR2 YYEEEE. CDR3 sequence reads: CASSLGTGNSPLHF. The DNA of the CDR3 is TGTGCCAGCAGCTTGGGGACAGGCAATTCACCCCTCCACTTT.

The V and J genes are TRBV6-5 and TRBJ1-1; 10 nucleotides align to TRBD1. The trim removed 4 bases at V and 2 bases at J, leaving 7 bases unmatched. The V gene's germline CDR1 is MNHEY and CDR2 SVGAGI. The CDR3 consists of 16 residues. The CDR3 sequence is CASSSRQGAANTEAFF. For the CDR3, the DNA is TGTGCCAGCAGTTCCCGACAGGGGGCGGCCAACACTGAAGCTTTCTTT.

This chain joins TRBV19 and TRBJ2-7; D may be TRBD1 (6 bases). V lost 3 bases, J lost 2 bases, and 17 bases lay in between. The CDR3 covers 16 residues. The germline gives CDR1 LNHDA, CDR2 SQIVND (reference sequence). Here the CDR3 reads CASSILGSGDTYEQYF. The CDR3 DNA follows: TGTGCCAGTAGTATCTTGGGTTCTGGGGACACCTACGAGCAGTACTTC.

V usage is TRBV5-5 and J usage is TRBJ1-3, with 7 bases fitting TRBD1. This CDR3 spans 16 amino acids. Germline V gene lookup returns CDR1 SGHKS and CDR2 YYEKEE (reference sequence). Trimming cost V 0 bases and J 0 bases; bases outside gene matches: 3. CDR3 in DNA: TGTGCCAGCAGCTTGGGGGGACAGATCTCTGGAAACACCATATATTTT. This sequence encodes CASSLGGQISGNTIYF.

The chain combines TRBV7-2 with TRBJ2-2, with 8 bases identical to TRBD2. V shed 3 bases, J shed 6 bases, and the junction held 6 bases outside the gene matches. The length of the CDR3 is 15 residues. Germline V gene data show CDR1 as SGHTA and CDR2 as FQGNSA. CDR3 nucleotides: TGTGCCAGCAGCTTCGGGGGACTAGGAGCCGGGGAGCTGTTTTTT. Translating gives CASSFGGLGAGELFF.

This clone was observed a few times. Its ends do not fully match the called genes, so a read error is possible. The V call is TRBV6-5, the J call TRBJ2-7, with no clear D. The V gene's germline CDR1 is MNHEY and CDR2 SVGAGI. There are 10 residues in the CDR3. As DNA, the CDR3 is TGTGCCAGCAGGTACTACGAGCAGTACTTC. Its protein product is CASRYYEQYF.

This chain joins TRBV5-5 and TRBJ1-2; no clear D. The CDR3 has 14 residues. CDR1 is SGHKS, CDR2 YYEKEE, per germline (reference sequence). With 0 bases removed from V and 5 bases from J, the gap between germline ends came to 11 bases. DNA for the CDR3: TGTGCCAGCAGCTTGGCTGCGGGAACATATGGCTACACCTTC. This codes for CASSLAAGTYGYTF.

The CDR3: CASSQVSRENGYTF. CDR3 DNA sequence: TGTGCCAGCAGCCAAGTTTCCAGGGAAAACGGCTACACCTTC. The chain employs TRBV3-1 (or the pseudogene TRBV3-2) and TRBJ1-2; D perhaps matches TRBD1 (5 bases). V was trimmed by 1 base and J by 8 bases, leaving 14 bases between them. Germline V CDR1 and CDR2: LGHDT, YNNKEL (reference sequence). The CDR3 is 14 residues long.